The 2 T cell receptor beta chains listed next were all sequenced from one sample in a study of T cells after posttransplantation cyclophosphamide. Sequencing was performed with immunoSEQ multiplex PCR; in TCRdb, only in-frame clones are kept and a portion is missing. The repertoire shows tens of thousands of clones, none seen only once; the top ten take 2% to 3%. Input material: PBMCs. The receptors derive from a man between 40 and 49 years old in good health, CMV-negative, and a related stem cell transplant donor.

This clone appeared many times. The V call is TRBV9, the J call TRBJ2-1, with 12 positions matching TRBD2. Germline CDR1 is SGDLS and CDR2 is YYNGEE. The CDR3 loop spans 15 amino acids. With V trimmed by 4 bases and J by 3 bases, 2 bases remained unmatched. CDR3 protein: CASSTGLAGYNEQFF. The CDR3 DNA is TGTGCCAGCAGCACGGGACTAGCGGGCTACAATGAGCAGTTCTTC.

This clone was seen repeatedly, ten times or more. This sequence joins TRBV2 and TRBJ1-5, with 7 bases matching TRBD1. This CDR3 comprises 16 residues. The V gene's germline CDR1 is SNHLY and CDR2 FYNNEI. Trimming at V came to 3 bases and at J to 2 bases, leaving 7 bases not matched to a gene. CDR3 DNA sequence: TGTGCCAGCAGTGAGAGACAGGGAATGGGCAATCAGCCCCAGCATTTT. Translating it yields CASSERQGMGNQPQHF.